Only a few counts were recorded for the clone carrying this T cell receptor beta chain. Its antigen is as yet unknown. The data stem from a study of beta chain features in type 1 diabetes. Findings and limits, study-wide: In the patient group, naive, central memory and Treg TCRB repertoires seemed more alike than in the healthy donor group. TCRB CDR3s were moderately but significantly shorter in Type 1 diabetes patients in all four CD4+ subsets. The study notes PCR might favor shorter templates equally in patients and controls.

Isolated RNA was reverse transcribed in full, so expressed TCRB transcripts were sequenced. Profiled with immunoSEQ multiplex PCR; TCRdb holds only in-frame clones, not every one. The sample includes about 700,000 clones, roughly 13% of them seen just once. This CDR3 has 14 residues. The ends were cut back, 3 bases at V and 0 bases at J, with 9 bases in the middle. Germline CDR1 is SGDLS and CDR2 is YYNGEE. Averaging approximately 120 mL, one heparinised blood draw came from each individual donor. The TCR sequence derives from a man younger than 30 with type 1 diabetes. The V call is TRBV9, the J call TRBJ2-5; D ambiguous. Specimen: naive CD4+ T cells from blood. CDR3 in amino acids: CASSGTAYQETQYF. DNA for the CDR3: TGTGCCAGCAGCGGGACCGCGTACCAAGAGACCCAGTACTTC.